These 25 T cell receptor beta chains were all obtained from the same sample, sequenced in a study of T cell repertoires in cytomegalovirus infection (dated by TCRdb to the late 2010s). Which antigens these TCRs recognize remains unknown. The sequencer listed for this sample is Illumina HiSeq 1500. The public reads were reprocessed in TCRdb via fastp at Q25 and MiXCR, keeping in-frame beta chains. CDR3 protein duplicates are merged, each entry listing the most common genes and DNA. The sample table records some 110,000 distinct CDR3 sequences; roughly a tenth of these occur just once. Over 25% of the sample belongs to the ten largest clones. The sequenced sample consisted of PBMCs, sequenced either directly or after in vitro stimulation (not recorded which). Receptors were obtained from a human donor in good health (CMV status not recorded). Some clones in this sample may be carry-over from other donors' samples.

V gene TRBV25-1 combines with J gene TRBJ1-5, with D possibly matching TRBD1 (5 bases). In germline, CDR1 is MGHDK, CDR2 SYGVNS. The V gene lost 10 bases and the J gene lost 4 bases, with 17 bases spanning the gap. This CDR3 has 14 residues. In nucleotides, the CDR3 is TGTGCCACCCGGGACCGGGGCTCAAATCAGCCCCAGCATTTT. The encoded protein is CATRDRGSNQPQHF.

The chain is built from TRBV7-9 and TRBJ1-1; a weak D match, TRBD1 (6 bases). This CDR3 is 14 amino acids long. CDR1 and CDR2 from the germline V gene are SEHNR and FQNEAQ (reference sequence). V was clipped by 6 bases and J by 0 bases, with 11 bases between them. This CDR3 is CASRTGIMNTEAFF. CDR3 bases: TGTGCCAGCAGGACAGGAATTATGAACACTGAAGCTTTCTTT. Supplemented by reference TRBV7-9 and TRBJ1-1, the full variable domain reads DTGVSQNPRHKITKRGQNVTFRCDPISEHNRLYWYRQTLGQGPEFLTYFQNEAQLEKSRLLSDRFSAERPKGSFSTLEIQRTEQGDSAMYLCASRTGIMNTEAFFGQGTRLTVV.

The chain couples TRBV15 to TRBJ2-1; 8 nucleotides line up with TRBD2. The CDR3 totals 19 residues. V lost 2 bases and J lost 0; bases outside the gene matches: 12. Germline V gene data show CDR1 as LNHNV and CDR2 as YYDKDF (reference sequence). The CDR3 coding sequence is TGTGCCACCAGCAGACCCCGGACTAGCTCCCAGAGCTCCTACAATGAGCAGTTCTTC. Its protein is CATSRPRTSSQSSYNEQFF.

This clonotype was recorded a few times. The chain is built from TRBV2 and TRBJ2-5; 8 bases agree with TRBD1. The CDR3 consists of 13 residues. Losses at the gene ends were 3 bases for V and 6 bases for J; bases not matched to a gene: 3. Germline CDR1 and CDR2: SNHLY and FYNNEI. The CDR3 here is CASSDIRGQTQYF. The CDR3 bases are TGTGCCAGCAGTGATATCAGGGGGCAGACCCAGTACTTC. The full variable domain, its missing parts supplied by reference TRBV2 and TRBJ2-5, is EPEVTQTPSHQVTQMGQEVILRCVPISNHLYFYWYRQILGQKVEFLVSFYNNEISEKSEIFDDQFSVERPDGSNFTLKIRSTKLEDSAMYFCASSDIRGQTQYFGPGTRLLVL.

This clonotype occurred many times. The chain uses TRBV6-1 and TRBJ1-6; a weak D match, TRBD1 (5 bases). The length of the CDR3 is 15 residues. CDR1 and CDR2 from the germline V gene are MNHNS and SASEGT. The V gene lost 7 bases and the J gene lost 4 bases, with 14 bases spanning the gap. CDR3 bases: TGTGCCAGCACCTCCAGGACAACTTATAATTCACCCCTCCACTTT. Protein product: CASTSRTTYNSPLHF.

This clonotype turned up a few times. V usage is TRBV28 and J usage is TRBJ1-5; 7 bases line up with TRBD1. Looked up from germline, CDR1 is MDHEN and CDR2 is SYDVKM. This CDR3 is 14 amino acids long. V lost 6 bases to trimming and J lost 7 bases; unmatched junction nucleotides: 9. DNA of the CDR3: TGTGCCAGCAGCCGAGGGGGCTCGGGGCAGCCCCAGCATTTT. This codes for CASSRGGSGQPQHF. Combining the CDR3 with reference TRBV28 and TRBJ1-5 gives the whole variable domain DVKVTQSSRYLVKRTGEKVFLECVQDMDHENMFWYRQDPGLGLRLIYFSYDVKMKEKGDIPEGYSVSREKKERFSLILESASTNQTSMYLCASSRGGSGQPQHFGDGTRLSIL.

This clonotype was observed many times. The chain has TRBV5-6 and TRBJ1-2; D may be TRBD1 (5 bases). There are 14 residues in the CDR3. Germline V gives CDR1 SGHDT, CDR2 YYEEEE. Trimming shortened V by 2 bases and J by 2 bases, and 10 bases separated the two germline ends. CDR3 coding DNA: TGTGCCAGCAGCTTAGTAAACAGGAACTATGGCTACACCTTC. This codes for CASSLVNRNYGYTF.

This clonotype was recorded many times. The CDR3 DNA follows: TGCGCCAGCAGCCAAGATCTGGGACAGGGGTACAATGAGCAGTTCTTC. Translation gives CASSQDLGQGYNEQFF. This sequence joins TRBV4-3 and TRBJ2-1; 10 bases match TRBD1. Germline lookup yields CDR1 LGHNA and CDR2 YSLEER. The CDR3 covers 16 residues. Trimming took 0 bases from V and 4 from J; bases not matched to a gene: 3.

This clonotype was counted many times. This chain joins TRBV28 and TRBJ1-6; D is possibly TRBD1 (6 bases). Germline assignment: CDR1 MDHEN and CDR2 SYDVKM. V was clipped by 11 bases and J by 7 bases, with 12 bases between them. CDR3 size: 12 residues. The CDR3 protein is CAAEDSNSPLHF. CDR3 nucleotides: TGTGCCGCGGAGGACAGCAATTCACCCCTCCACTTT. Based on the CDR3 plus reference TRBV28 and TRBJ1-6, the full variable domain is DVKVTQSSRYLVKRTGEKVFLECVQDMDHENMFWYRQDPGLGLRLIYFSYDVKMKEKGDIPEGYSVSREKKERFSLILESASTNQTSMYLCAAEDSNSPLHFGNGTRLTVT.

This clonotype was detected many times. The V and J genes are TRBV7-2 and TRBJ1-1; no firm D call. Germline V gives CDR1 SGHTA, CDR2 FQGNSA. The CDR3 sequence is 13 residues long. V was trimmed by 1 base and J by 1 base, leaving 4 bases between them. CDR3 protein: CASSLGTNTEAFF. The CDR3 DNA sequence: TGTGCCAGCAGCTTAGGTACGAACACTGAAGCTTTCTTT.

This clonotype occurred many times. The gene calls are TRBV29-1 and TRBJ1-2; D is unclear. CDR1 is SQVTM, CDR2 ANQGSEA, per germline. This CDR3 region has 13 residues. The V end lost 6 bases, the J end lost 3 bases, and 14 bases lay between the germline ends. The CDR3 loop is CSVSRASDYGYTF. For the CDR3, the DNA is TGCAGCGTAAGTAGGGCTTCGGACTATGGCTACACCTTC.

The table lists this clonotype with a few counts. DNA of the CDR3: TGTGCCAGCAGTGGCCTAGCGGGGCCATACAATGAGCAGTTCTTC. Its translation: CASSGLAGPYNEQFF. V and J are TRBV25-1 and TRBJ2-1; 9 bases fit TRBD2. This CDR3 contains 15 residues. CDR1 is MGHDK and CDR2 is SYGVNS in the germline V gene. After removal of 4 bases from V and 4 bases from J, the junction contained 5 bases not matched to a gene.

This clonotype was counted many times. This chain uses TRBV11-2 with TRBJ1-1; no clear D. Germline CDR1 reads SGHAT; CDR2 reads FQNNGV. CDR3 length equals 13 residues. Trimming shortened V by 2 bases and J by 0 bases, and 4 bases separated the two germline ends. The CDR3 spells CASSLWMNTEAFF. CDR3 nucleotides: TGTGCCAGCAGCTTATGGATGAACACTGAAGCTTTCTTT.

The genes are TRBV7-2 and TRBJ2-1; TRBD2 matches at 7 bases. CDR3 length equals 16 residues. In germline, CDR1 is SGHTA, CDR2 FQGNSA. V shed 2 bases, J shed 9 bases, and the junction held 13 bases outside the gene matches. The CDR3 is CASSLNPRLARGEQFF. Here the CDR3 DNA reads TGTGCCAGCAGCTTAAATCCACGACTAGCTAGGGGTGAGCAGTTCTTC.

J is TRBJ2-2 and V is TRBV4-1, with D possibly being TRBD1 or TRBD2 (6 bases each). The CDR3 has 17 amino acids. The germline V gene has CDR1 MGHRA and CDR2 YSYEKL. V shed 1 base and J shed 6 bases, with 18 bases lying between them. This CDR3 is CASSQGGQSTGAGELFF. CDR3 sequence (DNA): TGCGCCAGCAGCCAAGGAGGACAGTCCACGGGGGCCGGGGAGCTGTTTTTT.

The chain is built from TRBV29-1 and TRBJ2-1, with 8 bases aligning to TRBD2. V was clipped by 7 bases and J by 9 bases; unmatched bases: 14. The germline CDR1 and CDR2 sequences are SQVTM and ANQGSEA. The CDR3 length is 14 residues. In nucleotides, the CDR3 is TGCAGCGCGGGCTACGGGAGGGTGAGCGGTGAGCAGTTCTTC. It translates to CSAGYGRVSGEQFF.

At least ten counts were recorded for this clonotype. The rearrangement joins TRBV4-1 to TRBJ2-7, with unresolved D. The CDR3 sequence is 15 residues long. The germline V gene encodes CDR1 MGHRA and CDR2 YSYEKL. Between the trimmed V and J ends, which lost 4 bases and 2 bases, there was a span of 15 bases. The CDR3 here is CASSPSVRIPYEQYV. For the CDR3, the DNA is TGCGCCAGCAGCCCCTCGGTTCGAATACCCTACGAGCAGTACGTC.

A few counts support this clonotype. This chain joins TRBV6-5 and TRBJ1-3; D gene ambiguous. Germline V CDR1 and CDR2: MNHEY, SVGAGI. The CDR3 contains 15 residues. The V gene lost 2 bases and the J gene lost 0 bases, with 8 bases spanning the gap. CDR3 loop: CASSYVVLSGNTIYF. Here the CDR3 DNA reads TGTGCCAGCAGTTACGTGGTCCTCTCTGGAAACACCATATATTTT.

The table lists this clonotype with many counts. In nucleotides, the CDR3 is TGTGCCAGCAGCTTGGACGGGGGCGACGAGCAGTACGTC. Protein sequence: CASSLDGGDEQYV. V usage is TRBV5-6 and J usage is TRBJ2-7, with D tentatively TRBD1 or TRBD2 (6 bases each). Germline V gene sequence: CDR1 SGHDT, CDR2 YYEEEE. V was shortened by 0 bases and J by 5 bases, with 9 bases between the two germline ends. The CDR3 totals 13 residues.

This clonotype was seen a handful of times. This rearrangement joins TRBV12-3 or TRBV12-4 to TRBJ1-5; D is uncertain. V was pared by 1 base and J by 0 bases, with 4 bases between. The length of the CDR3 is 14 residues. This CDR3 reads CASSLDNSNQPQHF. The CDR3 DNA reads as TGTGCCAGCAGTTTAGACAATAGCAATCAGCCCCAGCATTTT.

V gene TRBV20-1 combines with J gene TRBJ2-1, with 11 positions matching TRBD2. CDR3 length equals 16 residues. V trimming: 1 base; J trimming: 7 bases; junction bases outside the gene matches: 9. Per the germline V gene, CDR1 is DFQATT and CDR2 is SNEGSKA (reference sequence). The DNA for the CDR3 is TGCAGTGCTAGAGCCCTGAGGGGACTAGCGGTTAATGAGCAGTTCTTC. Its translation is CSARALRGLAVNEQFF.

This clonotype was counted at least ten times. This chain joins TRBV7-2 and TRBJ2-1; D is possibly TRBD2 (6 bases). This CDR3 contains 14 residues. Trimming left V 9 bases short and J 2 bases short, with 14 bases between. Looked up from germline, CDR1 is SGHTA and CDR2 is FQGNSA. The CDR3, as DNA: TGTGCCAGTCTCTCGGGAGTTGCCTACAATGAGCAGTTCTTC. This sequence encodes CASLSGVAYNEQFF.

This clonotype was seen more than once but under ten times. J is TRBJ2-3 and V is TRBV11-2, with TRBD1 identical over 8 bases. This CDR3 is built from 14 residues. The germline CDR1 and CDR2 sequences are SGHAT and FQNNGV. J gave up 3 bases and V 5 bases, and 4 bases lay outside the gene matches. In DNA form, the CDR3 reads TGTGCCAGCAGCACCAGGACAGGGACAGATACGCAGTATTTT. Translating gives CASSTRTGTDTQYF.

This clonotype was seen only a few times. The rearrangement uses TRBV15 and TRBJ2-5; tentatively, D is TRBD2 (5 bases). V was clipped by 0 bases and J by 5 bases, with 10 bases between them. The CDR3 consists of 14 residues. Per germline, CDR1 LNHNV and CDR2 YYDKDF (reference sequence). Here the CDR3 reads CATSRDTRGETQYF. The CDR3 DNA reads as TGTGCCACCAGCAGAGATACTAGAGGGGAGACCCAGTACTTC.

This clonotype was observed a handful of times. The chain employs TRBV5-3 and TRBJ1-2; D perhaps matches TRBD1 (5 bases). TRBV5-3 is recorded as an ORF, its role being uncertain. The V end was cut by 10 bases, the J end by 2 bases, with 21 bases between. The CDR3 has 15 residues. The CDR3, as DNA: TGTGCCTGCTCTAGTCCCCAGGGCGGAAACTATGGCTACACCTTC. Translated, it gives CACSSPQGGNYGYTF.